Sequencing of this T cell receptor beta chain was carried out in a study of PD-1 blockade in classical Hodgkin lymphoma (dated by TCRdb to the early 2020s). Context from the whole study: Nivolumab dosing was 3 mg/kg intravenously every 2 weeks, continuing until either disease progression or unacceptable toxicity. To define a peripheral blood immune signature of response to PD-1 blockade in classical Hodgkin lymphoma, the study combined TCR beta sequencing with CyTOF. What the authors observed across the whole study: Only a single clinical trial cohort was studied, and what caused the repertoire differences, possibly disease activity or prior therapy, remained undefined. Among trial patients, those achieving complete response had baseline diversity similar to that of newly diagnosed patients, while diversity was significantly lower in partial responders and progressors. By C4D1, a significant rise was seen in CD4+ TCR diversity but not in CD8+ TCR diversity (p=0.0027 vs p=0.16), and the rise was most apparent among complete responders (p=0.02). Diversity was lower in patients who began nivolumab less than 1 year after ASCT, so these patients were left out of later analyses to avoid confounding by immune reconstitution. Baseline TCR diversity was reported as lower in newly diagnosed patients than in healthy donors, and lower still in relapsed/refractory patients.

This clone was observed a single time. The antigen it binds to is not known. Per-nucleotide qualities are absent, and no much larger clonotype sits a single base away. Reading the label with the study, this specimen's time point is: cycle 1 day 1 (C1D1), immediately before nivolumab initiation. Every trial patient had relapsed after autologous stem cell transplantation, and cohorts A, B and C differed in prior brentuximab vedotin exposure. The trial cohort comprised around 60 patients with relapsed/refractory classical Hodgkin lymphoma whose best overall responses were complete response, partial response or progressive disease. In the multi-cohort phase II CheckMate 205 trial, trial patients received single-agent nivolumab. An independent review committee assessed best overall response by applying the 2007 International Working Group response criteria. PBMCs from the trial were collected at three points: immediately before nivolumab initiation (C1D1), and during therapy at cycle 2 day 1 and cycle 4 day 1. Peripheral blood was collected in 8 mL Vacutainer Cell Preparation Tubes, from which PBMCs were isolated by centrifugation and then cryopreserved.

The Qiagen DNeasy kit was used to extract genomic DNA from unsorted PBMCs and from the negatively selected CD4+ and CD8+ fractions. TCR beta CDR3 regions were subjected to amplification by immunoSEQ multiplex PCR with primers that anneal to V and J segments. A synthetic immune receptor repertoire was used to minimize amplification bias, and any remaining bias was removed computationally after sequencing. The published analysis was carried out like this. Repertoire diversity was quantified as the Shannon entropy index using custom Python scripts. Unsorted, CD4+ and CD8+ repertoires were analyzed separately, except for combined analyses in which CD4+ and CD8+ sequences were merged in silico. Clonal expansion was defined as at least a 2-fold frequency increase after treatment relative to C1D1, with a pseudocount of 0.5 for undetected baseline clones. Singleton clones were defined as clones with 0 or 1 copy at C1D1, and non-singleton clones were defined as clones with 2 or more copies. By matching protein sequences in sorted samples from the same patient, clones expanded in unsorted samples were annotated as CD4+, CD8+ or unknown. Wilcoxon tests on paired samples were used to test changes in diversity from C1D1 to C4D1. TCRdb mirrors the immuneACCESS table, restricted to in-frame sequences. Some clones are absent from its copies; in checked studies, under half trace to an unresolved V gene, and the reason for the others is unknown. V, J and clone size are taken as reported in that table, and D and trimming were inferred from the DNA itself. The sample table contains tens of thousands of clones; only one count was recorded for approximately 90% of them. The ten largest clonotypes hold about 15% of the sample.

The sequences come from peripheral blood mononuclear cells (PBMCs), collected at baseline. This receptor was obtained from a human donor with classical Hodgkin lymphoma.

The sequenced DNA is TGCGCCAGCAGCTCGGGACAGGGGGCGTACACCGGGGAGCTGTTTTTT. This codes for CASSSGQGAYTGELFF. The sequence joins TRBV5-1 to TRBJ2-2, and 12 junctional nucleotides match TRBD1. Measured from the cysteine to the phenylalanine, the CDR3 is 16 residues long. Here the CDR3 DNA is all that survives: 48 bases in frame from base 1. The germline V gene supplies CDR1 SGHRS and CDR2 YFSETQ. The V end gives up 3 bases and the J end 3 bases, leaving 3 bases in the junction not matched to a gene.